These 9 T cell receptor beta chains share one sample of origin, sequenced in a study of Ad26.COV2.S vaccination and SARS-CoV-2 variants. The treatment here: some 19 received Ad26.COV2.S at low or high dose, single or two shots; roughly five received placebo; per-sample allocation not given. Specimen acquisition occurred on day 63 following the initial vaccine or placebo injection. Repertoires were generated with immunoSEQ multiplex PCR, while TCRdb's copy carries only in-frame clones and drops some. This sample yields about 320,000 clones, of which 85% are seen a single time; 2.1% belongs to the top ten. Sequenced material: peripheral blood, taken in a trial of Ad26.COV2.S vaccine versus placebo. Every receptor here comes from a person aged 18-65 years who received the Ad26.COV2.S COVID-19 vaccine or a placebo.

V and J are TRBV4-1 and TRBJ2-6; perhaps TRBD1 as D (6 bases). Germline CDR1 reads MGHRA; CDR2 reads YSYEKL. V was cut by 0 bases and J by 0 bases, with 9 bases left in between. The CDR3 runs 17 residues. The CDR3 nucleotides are TGCGCCAGCAGCCAAGATTGGACAGCCTCTGGGGCCAACGTCCTGACTTTC. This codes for CASSQDWTASGANVLTF.

The CDR3 loop reads CSAKIQETQYF. The DNA for the CDR3 is TGCAGTGCTAAGATCCAAGAGACCCAGTACTTC. J is TRBJ2-5 and V is TRBV20-1; D remains ambiguous. The CDR3 runs 11 residues. Looked up from germline, CDR1 is DFQATT and CDR2 is SNEGSKA (reference sequence). Trimming removed 4 bases from V and 1 base from J, with 4 bases in between.

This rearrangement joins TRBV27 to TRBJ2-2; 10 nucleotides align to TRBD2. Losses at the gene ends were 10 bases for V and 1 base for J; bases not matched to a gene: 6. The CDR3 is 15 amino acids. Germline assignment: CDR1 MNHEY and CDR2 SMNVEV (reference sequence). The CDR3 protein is CATTRLAGNTGELFF. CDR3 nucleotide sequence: TGTGCCACCACTCGACTAGCGGGGAACACCGGGGAGCTGTTTTTT.

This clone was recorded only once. For the CDR3, the DNA is TGTGCCAGCACGAACAGCATCACCCATTTCTACGAGCAGTACTTC. Encoded protein: CASTNSITHFYEQYF. The rearrangement joins TRBV28 to TRBJ2-7, with unresolved D. Trimming removed 7 bases from V and 3 bases from J, with 19 bases in between. The V gene's germline CDR1 is MDHEN and CDR2 SYDVKM. This CDR3 comprises 15 residues.

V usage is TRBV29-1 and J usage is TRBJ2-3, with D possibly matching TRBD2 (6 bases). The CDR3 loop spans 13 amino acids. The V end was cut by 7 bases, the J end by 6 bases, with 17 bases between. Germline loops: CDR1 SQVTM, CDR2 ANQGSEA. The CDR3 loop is CSAGVRVLDTQYF. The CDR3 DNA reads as TGCAGCGCGGGGGTGAGGGTGCTGGATACGCAGTATTTT.

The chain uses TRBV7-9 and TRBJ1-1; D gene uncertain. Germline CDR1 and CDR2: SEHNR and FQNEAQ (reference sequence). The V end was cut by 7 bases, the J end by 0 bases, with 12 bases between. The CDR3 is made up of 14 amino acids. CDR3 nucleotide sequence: TGTGCCAGCAACCTTCCCGAGATGAACACTGAAGCTTTCTTT. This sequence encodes CASNLPEMNTEAFF.

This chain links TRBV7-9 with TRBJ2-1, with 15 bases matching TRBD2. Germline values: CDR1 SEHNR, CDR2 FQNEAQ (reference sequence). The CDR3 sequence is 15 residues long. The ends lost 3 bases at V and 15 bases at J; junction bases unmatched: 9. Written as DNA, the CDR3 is TGTGCCAGCAGCTTCCCGGGACTAGCGGGGGGTAAACCGTTCTTC. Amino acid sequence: CASSFPGLAGGKPFF.

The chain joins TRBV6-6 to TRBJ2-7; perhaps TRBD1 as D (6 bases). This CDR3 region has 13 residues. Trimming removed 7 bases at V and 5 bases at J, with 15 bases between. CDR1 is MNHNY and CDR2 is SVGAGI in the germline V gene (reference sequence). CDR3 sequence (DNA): TGTGCCAGCACCCAGACAGGAAGGAACGAGCAGTACTTC. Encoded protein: CASTQTGRNEQYF.

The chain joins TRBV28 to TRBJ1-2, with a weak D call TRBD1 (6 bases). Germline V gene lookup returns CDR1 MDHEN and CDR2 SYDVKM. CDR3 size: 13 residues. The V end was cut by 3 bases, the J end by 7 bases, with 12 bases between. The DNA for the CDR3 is TGTGCCAGCAGTTTCTCGGGACATCCTGGCTACACCTTC. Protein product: CASSFSGHPGYTF.